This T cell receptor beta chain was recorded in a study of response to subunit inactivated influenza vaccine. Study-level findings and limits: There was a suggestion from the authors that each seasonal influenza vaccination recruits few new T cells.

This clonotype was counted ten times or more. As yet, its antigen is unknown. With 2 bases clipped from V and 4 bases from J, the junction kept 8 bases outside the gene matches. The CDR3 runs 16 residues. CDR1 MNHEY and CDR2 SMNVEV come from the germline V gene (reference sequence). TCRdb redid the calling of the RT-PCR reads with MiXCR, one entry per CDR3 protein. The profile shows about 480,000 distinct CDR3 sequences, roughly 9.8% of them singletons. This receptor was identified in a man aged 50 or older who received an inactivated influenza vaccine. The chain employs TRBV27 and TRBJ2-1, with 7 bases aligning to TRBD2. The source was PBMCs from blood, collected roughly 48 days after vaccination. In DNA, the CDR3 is TGTGCCAGCAGTTTAAGTCCTAGCGGCATTTACAATGAGCAGTTCTTC. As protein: CASSLSPSGIYNEQFF.